The 30 T cell receptor beta chains given below trace back to one sample, sequenced in a study of T-cell memory formation after mild COVID-19. TCRdb re-analysed the 5' RACE reads in MiXCR, keeping a single row per CDR3 protein. Of some 190,000 distinct CDR3 sequences detected, about 18% appear once; the ten largest clones hold 2% to 3%. What was sequenced was PBMCs or a T cell subset sorted from them (not recorded which). The origin of the receptors is an adult woman who had mild COVID-19 (a few samples of this study predate the infection). Cell type and time point are not known.

The gene calls are TRBV4-1 and TRBJ1-1; D is uncertain. The ends were cut back, 4 bases at V and 2 bases at J, with 14 bases in the middle. Looked up from germline, CDR1 is MGHRA and CDR2 is YSYEKL. The CDR3 runs to 15 residues. Here the CDR3 reads CASSPQGHPNTEAFF. The CDR3 DNA reads TGCGCCAGCAGCCCCCAAGGGCACCCCAACACTGAAGCTTTCTTT.

This clonotype appeared a few times. The chain couples TRBV21-1 to TRBJ1-5. TRBV21-1 is a known pseudogene. This CDR3 has 15 residues. CDR3 in DNA: TGTGCCAGCAGCAAAGTATGGGGTACCAGCCAGCCCCAGCATTTT. This encodes CASSKVWGTSQPQHF.

V usage is TRBV4-1 and J usage is TRBJ2-5; D may correspond to TRBD1 or TRBD2 (6 bases each). V lost 4 bases, J lost 4 bases, and 13 bases lay in between. The CDR3 is 14 residues long. Germline lookup yields CDR1 MGHRA and CDR2 YSYEKL. This chain's CDR3 is CASSRGGPLETQYF. The CDR3 nucleotides are TGCGCCAGCAGCCGAGGGGGGCCGCTAGAGACCCAGTACTTC.

The chain has TRBV6-1 and TRBJ2-3; 8 bases fit TRBD2. This CDR3 is built from 15 residues. V shed 6 bases and J 4 bases; nucleotides not matched to a gene: 9. Germline CDR1 reads MNHNS; CDR2 reads SASEGT. CDR3 amino acids: CASSPFGGEADTQYF. CDR3 nucleotide sequence: TGTGCCAGCAGCCCTTTCGGGGGGGAGGCAGATACGCAGTATTTT.

This clonotype was counted between two and nine times. The chain carries TRBV3-1 and TRBJ1-1; TRBD1 matches 7 bases. CDR1 and CDR2 (germline): LGHDT, YNNKEL (reference sequence). After removal of 5 bases from V and 4 bases from J, the junction contained 7 bases not matched to a gene. There are 14 residues in the CDR3. The CDR3 region has the DNA TGTGCCAGCAGCACTCGACAGGGAACCACTGAAGCTTTCTTT. Encoded protein: CASSTRQGTTEAFF.

This clonotype has a handful of counts. The rearrangement links TRBV5-5 to TRBJ1-2; unclear D gene. The CDR3 length is 14 residues. Germline CDR1 and CDR2: SGHKS and YYEKEE (reference sequence). V shed 6 bases and J shed 4 bases, with 16 bases lying between them. CDR3 nucleotide sequence: TGTGCCAGCATCCCCCGGACGGAGGTCTATGGCTACACCTTC. It codes for CASIPRTEVYGYTF.

This clonotype was observed a few times. The chain combines TRBV7-8 with TRBJ2-7, with TRBD2 as a possible D gene (6 bases). There are 16 residues in the CDR3. CDR1 and CDR2 (germline): SGHVS, FQNEAQ. V dropped 0 bases and J dropped 2 bases, with 14 bases sitting between them. Written as DNA, the CDR3 is TGTGCCAGCAGCTTAGCGGAGGGCGGTCCAACCTACGAGCAGTACTTC. Translated: CASSLAEGGPTYEQYF.

The table lists this clonotype with a few counts. CDR3 amino acids: CAISADAGFYYEQYF. The DNA of the CDR3 is TGTGCCATCAGTGCGGATGCAGGGTTTTACTACGAGCAGTACTTC. This sequence joins TRBV10-3 and TRBJ2-7; TRBD1 is a possible D gene (5 bases). The CDR3 totals 15 residues. Per the germline V gene, CDR1 is ENHRY and CDR2 is SYGVKD. V was cut by 4 bases and J by 3 bases, with 16 bases left in between.

The rearrangement joins TRBV7-2 to TRBJ2-2; D uncertain. Trimming cost V 1 base and J 1 base, with 4 bases left between them. From germline, CDR1 is SGHTA and CDR2 FQGNSA. The CDR3 length is 14 residues. The chain's CDR3 is CASSLVQNTGELFF. CDR3 coding DNA: TGTGCCAGCAGCTTAGTTCAGAACACCGGGGAGCTGTTTTTT.

Many counts were recorded for this clonotype. The junction differs from germline at one of its ends, possibly a read error. J is TRBJ1-1 and V is TRBV5-1; TRBD1 matches 7 bases. The V gene's germline CDR1 is SGHRS and CDR2 YFSETQ. The length of the CDR3 is 13 residues. CDR3 nucleotide sequence: TGTGCCAGCAGCTTGCAGGGGGACACTGAAGCTTTCTTT. This sequence encodes CASSLQGDTEAFF.

J is TRBJ2-7 and V is TRBV2, with D possibly matching TRBD2 (6 bases). The V gene's germline CDR1 is SNHLY and CDR2 FYNNEI. The CDR3 sequence is 16 residues long. Trimming shortened V by 7 bases and J by 0 bases, and 19 bases separated the two germline ends. The CDR3 reads CASTESRAGSSYEQYF. The CDR3 region has the DNA TGTGCCAGCACCGAGAGCCGCGCGGGGAGCTCCTACGAGCAGTACTTC.

This clonotype came up a few times. V usage is TRBV6-2 or TRBV6-3 and J usage is TRBJ1-5; tentative D call: TRBD1 (5 bases). The V gene's germline CDR1 is MNHEY and CDR2 SVGEGT. V lost 2 bases to trimming and J lost 4 bases, with 15 bases between them. The CDR3 has 16 residues. The DNA of the CDR3 is TGTGCCAGCAGTTACGGCTGGGACGCAGCAAATCAGCCCCAGCATTTT. Its protein product is CASSYGWDAANQPQHF.

V usage is TRBV12-3 or TRBV12-4 and J usage is TRBJ2-3; D is unclear. The CDR3 has 11 amino acids. Trimming cost V 6 bases and J 6 bases, with 7 bases left between them. The CDR3 protein is CASSGHDTQYF. CDR3 DNA sequence: TGTGCCAGCAGCGGCCACGATACGCAGTATTTT.

The sample holds a few counts of this clonotype. The genes are TRBV11-2 and TRBJ2-2; 11 positions match TRBD2. This CDR3 region has 15 residues. Germline CDR1 SGHAT, CDR2 FQNNGV. Trimming took 3 bases from V and 10 from J; bases not matched to a gene: 7. CDR3 amino acids: CASSFVAGGPEELFF. CDR3 bases: TGTGCCAGCAGCTTTGTAGCGGGAGGGCCGGAGGAGCTGTTTTTT.

This clonotype was observed a handful of times. The chain is built from TRBV6-6 and TRBJ2-3, with 8 bases that match TRBD2. The CDR3 consists of 17 residues. Trimming at V came to 4 bases and at J to 2 bases, leaving 11 bases not matched to a gene. Germline CDR1 and CDR2: MNHNY and SVGAGI (reference sequence). CDR3: CASSSLRGGEDTDTQYF. The CDR3 coding sequence is TGTGCCAGCAGTTCCCTCCGGGGGGGCGAGGACACAGATACGCAGTATTTT.

V is TRBV19 and J is TRBJ2-7, with D possibly TRBD2 on 5 matching bases. Trimming removed 5 bases from V and 5 bases from J, with 19 bases in between. The CDR3 consists of 15 residues. CDR1 LNHDA and CDR2 SQIVND come from the germline V gene (reference sequence). The CDR3 nucleotides read TGTGCCAGTAGTCCCCCGGGATCGACGAGGGACGAGCAGTACTTC. Translation gives CASSPPGSTRDEQYF.

The J gene is TRBJ2-5, the V gene TRBV29-1, with D possibly matching TRBD2 (6 bases). This CDR3 contains 11 residues. Germline loops: CDR1 SQVTM, CDR2 ANQGSEA. The V end lost 3 bases, the J end lost 7 bases, and 9 bases lay between the germline ends. CDR3 nucleotides: TGCAGCGTTGAGGAGGGAGGGACCCAGTACTTC. This codes for CSVEEGGTQYF.

This clonotype was counted ten times or more. DNA for the CDR3: TGTGCCATCAGTGAGTCACCGCTCCAGACCCAGTACTTC. Translated: CAISESPLQTQYF. This chain uses TRBV10-3 with TRBJ2-5; D is unresolved. The ends were cut back, 0 bases at V and 6 bases at J, with 8 bases in the middle. There are 13 residues in the CDR3. CDR1 is ENHRY and CDR2 is SYGVKD in the germline V gene.

This clonotype was counted only a few times. This chain joins TRBV5-1 and TRBJ2-7, with D possibly called TRBD1 or TRBD2 (5 bases each). The length of the CDR3 is 15 residues. Germline V gene sequence: CDR1 SGHRS, CDR2 YFSETQ. V lost 1 base and J lost 3, with 14 bases in between. The CDR3 DNA reads TGCGCCAGCAGCTTGTTTGGGGCAGGGAGCTACGAGCAGTACTTC. This codes for CASSLFGAGSYEQYF.

The genes are TRBV7-8 and TRBJ1-1, with no clear D. Germline V lookup: CDR1 SGHVS, CDR2 FQNEAQ. The CDR3 is made up of 12 amino acids. The germline V and J ends were trimmed by 2 bases and 5 bases, with 6 bases remaining between them. The chain's CDR3 is CASSLSGTEAFF. In nucleotides, the CDR3 is TGTGCCAGCAGCTTATCGGGTACTGAAGCTTTCTTT.

In this sample, this clonotype turned up a few times. The rearrangement joins TRBV7-2 to TRBJ1-5; 8 bases line up with TRBD1. Germline CDR1 and CDR2: SGHTA and FQGNSA. V lost 4 bases and J lost 4; bases outside the gene matches: 6. This CDR3 has 15 residues. The CDR3 here is CASSSWTGPNQPQHF. The CDR3 coding sequence is TGTGCCAGCAGCTCCTGGACAGGGCCAAATCAGCCCCAGCATTTT. The whole variable domain, filled in from reference TRBV7-2 and TRBJ1-5, reads GAGVSQSPSNKVTEKGKDVELRCDPISGHTALYWYRQSLGQGLEFLIYFQGNSAPDKSGLPSDRFSAERTGGSVSTLTIQRTQQEDSAVYLCASSSWTGPNQPQHFGDGTRLSIL.

This clonotype was observed a handful of times. The chain combines TRBV5-1 with TRBJ2-1; D uncertain. Trimming removed 0 bases at V and 4 bases at J, with 11 bases between. Germline lookup yields CDR1 SGHRS and CDR2 YFSETQ. The CDR3 sequence is 15 residues long. The CDR3 region is CASSLEATRYNEQFF. Written as DNA, the CDR3 is TGCGCCAGCAGCTTGGAAGCGACCCGATACAATGAGCAGTTCTTC.

The chain employs TRBV20-1 and TRBJ2-1, with 7 bases aligning to TRBD2. CDR3 length: 14 residues. Germline V lookup: CDR1 DFQATT, CDR2 SNEGSKA (reference sequence). Unmatched junction bases numbered 7, after V lost 6 bases and J lost 2 bases. The CDR3: CSADPSGTYNEQFF. CDR3 bases: TGCAGTGCGGATCCTAGCGGAACCTACAATGAGCAGTTCTTC.

The genes are TRBV12-3 or TRBV12-4 and TRBJ2-1; the D gene is possibly TRBD1 (5 bases). There are 12 residues in the CDR3. V shed 7 bases and J shed 12 bases, with 16 bases lying between them. The CDR3: CASTPQGRLQFF. CDR3 nucleotide sequence: TGTGCCAGCACCCCCCAGGGCAGGCTGCAGTTCTTC.

There are a few counts of this clonotype. The V call is TRBV11-2, the J call TRBJ2-3; 9 bases fit TRBD1. CDR1 SGHAT and CDR2 FQNNGV come from the germline V gene. Trimming cost V 5 bases and J 1 base; bases outside gene matches: 10. The CDR3 extends over 17 amino acids. CDR3 bases: TGTGCCAGCAGCACCCGACTACAGGGGGCGGGCACAGATACGCAGTATTTT. It yields the protein CASSTRLQGAGTDTQYF.

This clonotype appeared a few times. The V and J genes are TRBV4-1 and TRBJ2-1; D not resolved. Germline CDR1 and CDR2: MGHRA and YSYEKL. The CDR3 length is 18 residues. V lost 4 bases to trimming and J lost 0 bases, with 19 bases between them. CDR3 sequence reads: CASSPLPDPRSSYNEQFF. The CDR3 DNA reads TGCGCCAGCAGCCCCCTCCCCGACCCCCGCAGCTCCTACAATGAGCAGTTCTTC.

The chain uses TRBV2 and TRBJ2-7; TRBD1 is a possible D gene (6 bases). This CDR3 is built from 14 residues. V lost 5 bases, J lost 2 bases, and 13 bases lay in between. From germline, CDR1 is SNHLY and CDR2 FYNNEI. CDR3 in DNA: TGTGCCAGCAGTTCCGGGACAATGGCCTACGAGCAGTACTTC. The encoded protein is CASSSGTMAYEQYF.

The table lists this clonotype with a few counts. The rearrangement uses TRBV7-3 and TRBJ2-3; 8 bases align to TRBD2. Germline CDR1 is SGHTA and CDR2 is FQGTGA. V was clipped by 2 bases and J by 4 bases; unmatched bases: 8. The CDR3 spans 16 residues. For the CDR3, the DNA is TGTGCCAGCAGCTTAGATAGCGGGGCAGGAGCAGATACGCAGTATTTT. It codes for CASSLDSGAGADTQYF.

CDR3 amino acids: CASSFLVVSGSGTQYF. DNA for the CDR3: TGTGCCAGCAGCTTCCTGGTTGTTAGCGGGAGTGGTACGCAGTATTTT. The chain has TRBV7-8 and TRBJ2-3; 9 positions agree with TRBD2. Trimming took 3 bases from V and 8 from J; bases not matched to a gene: 12. CDR1 is SGHVS, CDR2 FQNEAQ, per germline. The CDR3 totals 16 residues. Using reference TRBV7-8 and TRBJ2-3 for the parts outside the CDR3, the full variable domain is GAGVSQSPRYKVAKRGQDVALRCDPISGHVSLFWYQQALGQGPEFLTYFQNEAQLDKSGLPSDRFFAERPEGSVSTLKIQRTQQEDSAVYLCASSFLVVSGSGTQYFGPGTRLTVL.

This clonotype was detected only a few times. The chain has TRBV25-1 and TRBJ1-2; TRBD1 agrees at 7 bases. J was trimmed by 2 bases and V by 2 bases; bases with no gene match: 5. The germline gives CDR1 MGHDK, CDR2 SYGVNS. The CDR3 is 15 residues long. The CDR3 loop reads CASSETGVLNYGYTF. The CDR3 DNA follows: TGTGCCAGCAGTGAAACAGGGGTCCTCAACTATGGCTACACCTTC.